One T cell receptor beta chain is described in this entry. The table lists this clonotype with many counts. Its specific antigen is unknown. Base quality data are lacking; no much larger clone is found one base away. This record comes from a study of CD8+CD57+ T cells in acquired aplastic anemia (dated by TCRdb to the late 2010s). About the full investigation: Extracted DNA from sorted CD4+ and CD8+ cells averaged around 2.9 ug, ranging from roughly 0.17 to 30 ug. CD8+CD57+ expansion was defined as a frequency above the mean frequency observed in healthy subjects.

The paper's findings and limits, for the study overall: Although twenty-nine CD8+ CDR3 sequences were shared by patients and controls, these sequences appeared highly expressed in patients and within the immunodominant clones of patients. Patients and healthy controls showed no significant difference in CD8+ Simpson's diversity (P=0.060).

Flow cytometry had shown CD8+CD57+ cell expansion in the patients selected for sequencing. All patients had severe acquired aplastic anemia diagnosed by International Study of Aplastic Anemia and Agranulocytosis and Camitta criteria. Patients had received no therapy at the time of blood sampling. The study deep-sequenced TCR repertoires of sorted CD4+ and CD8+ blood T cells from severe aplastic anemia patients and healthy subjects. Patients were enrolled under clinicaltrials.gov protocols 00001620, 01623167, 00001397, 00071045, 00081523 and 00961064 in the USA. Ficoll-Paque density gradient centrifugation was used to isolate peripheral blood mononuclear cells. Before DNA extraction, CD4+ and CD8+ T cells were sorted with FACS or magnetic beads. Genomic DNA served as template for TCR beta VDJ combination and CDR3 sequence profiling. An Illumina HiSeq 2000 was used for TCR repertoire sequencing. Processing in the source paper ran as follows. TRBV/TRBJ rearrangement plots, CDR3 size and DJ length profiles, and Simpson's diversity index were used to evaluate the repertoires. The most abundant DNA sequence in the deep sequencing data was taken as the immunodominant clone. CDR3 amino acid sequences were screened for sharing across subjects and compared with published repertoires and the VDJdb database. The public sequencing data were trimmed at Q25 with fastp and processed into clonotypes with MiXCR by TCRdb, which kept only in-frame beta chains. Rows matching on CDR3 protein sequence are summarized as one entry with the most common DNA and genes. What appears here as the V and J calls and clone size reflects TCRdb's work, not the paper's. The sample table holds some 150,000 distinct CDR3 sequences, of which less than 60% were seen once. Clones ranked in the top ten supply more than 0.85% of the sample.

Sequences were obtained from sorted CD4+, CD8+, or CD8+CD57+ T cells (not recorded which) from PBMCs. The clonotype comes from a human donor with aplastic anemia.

CDR3 loop: CASSPVMWEGQPQHF. The bases are TGTGCCAGCAGCCCAGTGATGTGGGAAGGTCAGCCCCAGCATTTT. The chain was built from TRBV7-4 and TRBJ1-5; no confident D gene assignment can be made. The germline V gene gives CDR1 as SGHVT and CDR2 as SQSDAQ. V and J are truncated by 5 bases and 6 bases respectively, leaving an intervening sequence of 17 bases. Including cysteine and phenylalanine, the CDR3 has 15 amino acids. CDR3 DNA only is kept here, 45 bases in frame from base 1.